Reported below is one TCR beta chain. Its cognate antigen has yet to be identified. Base qualities are missing; no much larger clone stands one base away. This record comes from a study of blood T cell repertoires in COVID-19 (dated by TCRdb to about 2020). Notes on the research overall: Samples covering the acute and convalescent phases of COVID-19 were provided by collaborators in the United States, Italy and Spain. The prospective study material was composed of cDNA or gDNA derived from T cells, B-cell-depleted T cells, or PBMCs. The dataset comprised deeply sampled blood TCRbeta repertoires from subjects exposed to, actively infected with, or recovered from COVID-19. The repertoires were released in a freely available public database intended as a resource for research on the immune response to SARS-CoV-2. Samples were obtained from the ongoing ImmuneRACE study (first 160 participants) and from 1,254 subjects provided by 6 global collaborators. The sample metadata nearly always contained a de-identified subject ID, COVID-19 status, age in years and sex. Where available, HLA class I and class II types were obtained from metadata supplied by the sample provider rather than from assay-based typing. Broader findings and caveats from the paper: The quantity of clinical and demographic metadata differed by source and by participant and was supplied without curation.

The CDR3 runs 15 residues from the cysteine to the phenylalanine. Only CDR3 DNA remains: 45 bases, in frame from the first base. CDR1 and CDR2, per the germline V gene (reference sequence), are LGHDT and YNNKEL. Trimmed from V: 1 base; trimmed from J: 6 bases; junction bases lacking a gene match: 5. TCRbeta CDR3 regions were amplified from genomic DNA by means of the immunoSEQ Assay, a bias-controlled multiplex PCR. The original methods were these. The number of nucleated cells in each sample was estimated from the amplification of reference gene primers within the assay. To quantify the absolute abundance of each unique TCRbeta CDR3 rearrangement, sequence reads were collapsed and filtered. For each sample, productive Simpson clonality was calculated by taking the square root of Simpson's diversity index across productive rearrangements. TCRdb carries this immuneACCESS record with in-frame sequences only. Its versions omit some clonotypes, under half of them owing to an unresolved V gene in the studies checked, with the rest unexplained. That table furnishes V, J and clone size, whereas the DNA furnished D and trimming. This sample comprises a few hundred thousand clones, roughly 88% of them detected only once. The ten most abundant clones make up around 1.3% of the sample.

Participants in the prospective study were aged about 18 to 95 years, lived in 24 United States geographic areas, and enrolled through a virtual design. Cohort assignment in the prospective study relied on participant-reported clinical history from a screening survey and a study questionnaire. In the prospective study, whole blood, serum and a nasopharyngeal or oropharyngeal swab were collected from each participant by mobile phlebotomists. Participants in the prospective study had the option to provide additional blood draws and questionnaires over a 2-month period. Blood samples from the prospective study were shipped frozen or at room temperature prior to DNA extraction.

This sequence was found in a woman in her thirties or forties with acute COVID-19. The specimen sequenced was PBMCs or T cells enriched from blood (not recorded which). The sequence joins TRBV3-1 (or the pseudogene TRBV3-2) to TRBJ2-7, and 11 bases in between align with TRBD2. The bases are TGTGCCAGCAGCCAAGTACTAGCGGGAGTAGCCGAGCAGTACTTC. The translation is CASSQVLAGVAEQYF.